The 25 T cell receptor beta chains reported below all come from one sample, sequenced in a study of shared clonotypes between healthy human individuals. TCRdb's table, derived via immunoSEQ multiplex PCR, lists solely in-frame clones and lacks some. The repertoire holds hundreds of thousands of clones, with under 95% as singletons. Naive CD8 cells comprised CD45RO-negative, CCR7-positively selected cells, excluding terminally differentiated effector memory CD45RA+ cells. Sequencing was performed on naive CD8+ T cells sorted from blood. These receptors all stem from a man younger than 40 in good health.

Notes on this clone: Within the sample, other DNA sequences also encode this same CDR3. V and J are TRBV27 and TRBJ2-1, with D maybe TRBD1 (5 bases). CDR3 length equals 13 residues. The V end lost 5 bases, the J end lost 4 bases, and 9 bases lay between the germline ends. Germline V gives CDR1 MNHEY, CDR2 SMNVEV (reference sequence). The CDR3 loop is CASSLDSYNEQFF. CDR3 coding DNA: TGTGCCAGCAGTCTCGACAGTTACAATGAGCAGTTCTTC.

The V gene is TRBV7-9, the J gene TRBJ2-7, with D perhaps TRBD1 (5 bases). The V and J ends lost 5 bases and 3 bases respectively, with 14 bases between them. Per germline, CDR1 SEHNR and CDR2 FQNEAQ (reference sequence). This CDR3 comprises 14 residues. CDR3 nucleotides: TGTGCCAGCAGCCAAGGGGATAGGGGCTACGAGCAGTACTTC. Its protein is CASSQGDRGYEQYF.

The V and J genes are TRBV4-1 and TRBJ2-7; no reliable D call. Trimming removed 1 base from V and 2 bases from J, with 9 bases in between. Germline V gene sequence: CDR1 MGHRA, CDR2 YSYEKL. The CDR3 runs 14 residues. CDR3 residues: CASSQGVGPYEQYF. The CDR3 bases are TGCGCCAGCAGCCAAGGGGTAGGCCCCTACGAGCAGTACTTC.

This clone was counted a single time. This chain uses TRBV28 with TRBJ1-2; tentative D call: TRBD1 (5 bases). The CDR3 sequence is 14 residues long. CDR1 and CDR2 from the germline V gene are MDHEN and SYDVKM. Trimming left V 5 bases short and J 12 bases short, with 22 bases between. The CDR3, as DNA: TGTGCCAGCAGTCCGACAGTGGACTATTCAAAGGACACCTTC. The encoded protein is CASSPTVDYSKDTF.

This chain joins TRBV6-5 and TRBJ2-2; 7 bases match TRBD2. Trimming cost V 5 bases and J 1 base; bases outside gene matches: 4. This CDR3 contains 15 residues. Looked up from germline, CDR1 is MNHEY and CDR2 is SVGAGI. DNA of the CDR3: TGTGCCAGCAGTCTCCTAGCGGAGAACACCGGGGAGCTGTTTTTT. This sequence encodes CASSLLAENTGELFF.

The chain employs TRBV7-8 and TRBJ2-2, with D possibly TRBD1 on 6 matching bases. The germline V gene encodes CDR1 SGHVS and CDR2 FQNEAQ. The CDR3 runs to 13 residues. Deletions cut 8 bases from V and 1 base from J, with 8 bases between. The CDR3 DNA sequence: TGTGCCAGCGTACAGGGGAACACCGGGGAGCTGTTTTTT. Translation: CASVQGNTGELFF.

This clone showed up just a few times. The rearrangement joins TRBV28 to TRBJ2-1; no firm D call. Trimming pared 10 bases from V and 8 bases from J, leaving 9 bases between. This CDR3 spans 10 amino acids. Germline CDR1 and CDR2: MDHEN and SYDVKM. The CDR3 bases are TGTGCCACTTCGCTGGATGAGCAGTTCTTC. It codes for CATSLDEQFF.

V and J are TRBV7-2 and TRBJ2-4; 7 bases match TRBD2. Unmatched junction bases numbered 5, after V lost 10 bases and J lost 2 bases. The CDR3 length is 13 residues. Germline CDR1 reads SGHTA; CDR2 reads FQGNSA. In DNA form, the CDR3 reads TGTGCCACCGGACTAGGTACCAAAAACATTCAGTACTTC. Translated: CATGLGTKNIQYF. Full variable domain (outside the CDR3, taken from reference TRBV7-2 and TRBJ2-4): GAGVSQSPSNKVTEKGKDVELRCDPISGHTALYWYRQSLGQGLEFLIYFQGNSAPDKSGLPSDRFSAERTGGSVSTLTIQRTQQEDSAVYLCATGLGTKNIQYFGAGTRLSVL.

The chain carries TRBV4-3 and TRBJ2-3; D call uncertain. The CDR3 runs to 15 residues. The germline V and J ends were trimmed by 1 base and 0 bases, with 8 bases remaining between them. CDR1 LGHNA and CDR2 YSLEER come from the germline V gene. The CDR3 region has the DNA TGCGCCAGCAGCCAAGGGGTTTCTAGCACAGATACGCAGTATTTT. This codes for CASSQGVSSTDTQYF.

The chain uses TRBV27 and TRBJ2-7; 9 bases line up with TRBD2. This CDR3 region has 15 residues. Germline lookup yields CDR1 MNHEY and CDR2 SMNVEV (reference sequence). Trimming cost V 6 bases and J 2 bases; bases outside gene matches: 8. In DNA, the CDR3 is TGTGCCAGCAGCCGGGCGGCTAGCGGGACCTACGAGCAGTACTTC. Translated: CASSRAASGTYEQYF.

The rearrangement uses TRBV27 and TRBJ2-1, with a tentative D call TRBD2 (6 bases). V dropped 8 bases and J dropped 14 bases, with 13 bases sitting between them. Germline V gives CDR1 MNHEY, CDR2 SMNVEV (reference sequence). The CDR3 sequence is 10 residues long. This CDR3 is CASGTGREFF. CDR3 nucleotide sequence: TGTGCCAGCGGGACTGGACGGGAGTTCTTC.

The CDR3 nucleotides are TGTGCCAGCAGTGAGGGCACCACACACCATGAGCAGTTCTTC. Amino acid sequence: CASSEGTTHHEQFF. The gene calls are TRBV2 and TRBJ2-1; no clear D. The germline gives CDR1 SNHLY, CDR2 FYNNEI. Between the trimmed V and J ends, which lost 3 bases and 8 bases, there was a span of 14 bases. The CDR3 length is 14 residues.

The rearrangement links TRBV4-2 to TRBJ2-3, with TRBD2 identical over 11 bases. Per germline, CDR1 LGHNA and CDR2 YNFKEQ. CDR3 length: 19 amino acids. Losses at the gene ends were 1 base for V and 0 bases for J; bases not matched to a gene: 9. The CDR3 DNA is TGTGCCAGCAGCCAAGTGGGACTAGCGGCCGGGGTTAGCACAGATACGCAGTATTTT. Amino acids: CASSQVGLAAGVSTDTQYF.

The rearrangement uses TRBV11-2 and TRBJ2-3, with 7 bases aligning to TRBD1. Per the germline V gene, CDR1 is SGHAT and CDR2 is FQNNGV. The CDR3 loop spans 17 amino acids. The ends lost 5 bases at V and 1 base at J; junction bases unmatched: 12. CDR3 loop: CASSARARGHGTDTQYF. In DNA, the CDR3 is TGTGCCAGCAGCGCCCGGGCTAGGGGGCATGGCACAGATACGCAGTATTTT.

V gene TRBV5-5 combines with J gene TRBJ2-7; D is undetermined. This CDR3 contains 11 residues. Germline V gene sequence: CDR1 SGHKS, CDR2 YYEKEE (reference sequence). Trimming cost V 3 bases and J 2 bases, with 3 bases left between them. The CDR3 DNA reads TGTGCCAGCAGCTCTACCTACGAGCAGTACTTC. Protein: CASSSTYEQYF.

The genes are TRBV6-5 and TRBJ2-3, with a possible D match to TRBD1 (5 bases). Trimming shortened V by 4 bases and J by 2 bases, and 7 bases separated the two germline ends. Germline CDR1 reads MNHEY; CDR2 reads SVGAGI. The CDR3 spans 13 residues. CDR3 amino acids: CASSSRVTDTQYF. In DNA form, the CDR3 reads TGTGCCAGCAGTTCCAGGGTCACAGATACGCAGTATTTT.

The chain employs TRBV7-6 and TRBJ1-2, with no clear D. From germline, CDR1 is SGHVS and CDR2 FNYEAQ. The CDR3 has 17 residues. V was pared by 1 base and J by 2 bases, with 17 bases between. The CDR3 region has the DNA TGTGCCAGCAGCTTAGAGCGAGGTCACAGCCCGAACTATGGCTACACCTTC. Protein: CASSLERGHSPNYGYTF.

The rearrangement links TRBV30 to TRBJ2-5; D call uncertain. V was cut by 3 bases and J by 3 bases, with 14 bases left in between. The length of the CDR3 is 14 residues. The germline CDR1 and CDR2 sequences are GTSNPN and SVGIG (reference sequence). The CDR3 nucleotides read TGTGCCTGGAGGACCCTGGGCCAAGAAGAGACCCAGTACTTC. Its protein is CAWRTLGQEETQYF.

The chain links TRBV9 to TRBJ2-5, with a tentative D call TRBD2 (5 bases). The CDR3 spans 14 residues. Germline V gene sequence: CDR1 SGDLS, CDR2 YYNGEE. The ends were cut back, 4 bases at V and 5 bases at J, with 15 bases in the middle. The CDR3 DNA is TGTGCCAGCAGCCCCTACGGACTTCGCGAGACCCAGTACTTC. Its protein product is CASSPYGLRETQYF.

The V and J genes are TRBV7-9 and TRBJ2-5; 7 bases agree with TRBD1. Unmatched junction bases numbered 7, after V lost 4 bases and J lost 5 bases. Germline CDR1 SEHNR, CDR2 FQNEAQ (reference sequence). The CDR3 is 14 amino acids. For the CDR3, the DNA is TGTGCCAGCAGCTCCGGACAGGCGGTGGAGACCCAGTACTTC. This codes for CASSSGQAVETQYF.

V usage is TRBV6-5 and J usage is TRBJ1-2; 8 nucleotides agree with TRBD1. The ends lost 5 bases at V and 6 bases at J; junction bases unmatched: 8. Germline V gives CDR1 MNHEY, CDR2 SVGAGI. There are 14 residues in the CDR3. In DNA form, the CDR3 reads TGTGCCAGCAGTGCCGACAGGGGTTGGGATGGCTACACCTTC. Protein sequence: CASSADRGWDGYTF.

V usage is TRBV30 and J usage is TRBJ1-5; 7 bases are a match to TRBD1. The CDR3 spans 14 residues. V was pared by 3 bases and J by 2 bases, with 4 bases of the junction left unmatched. The germline V gene encodes CDR1 GTSNPN and CDR2 SVGIG (reference sequence). CDR3 sequence (DNA): TGTGCCTGGAGCCCTGGGACAGGCAATCAGCCCCAGCATTTT. Translated, it gives CAWSPGTGNQPQHF. The variable domain in full, with the rest retrieved from reference TRBV30 and TRBJ1-5, is SQTIHQWPATLVQPVGSPLSLECTVEGTSNPNLYWYRQAAGRGLQLLFYSVGIGQISSEVPQNLSASRPQDRQFILSSKKLLLSDSGFYLCAWSPGTGNQPQHFGDGTRLSIL.

The genes are TRBV11-2 and TRBJ2-7; weak D call: TRBD1 (5 bases). The CDR3 runs to 15 residues. Germline CDR1 and CDR2: SGHAT and FQNNGV. Trimming pared 4 bases from V and 2 bases from J, leaving 15 bases between. This chain's CDR3 is CASSSSGLQAYEQYF. In nucleotides, the CDR3 is TGTGCCAGCAGCTCCTCCGGCCTACAGGCCTACGAGCAGTACTTC.

The chain is built from TRBV14 and TRBJ2-7, with 8 bases fitting TRBD2. The length of the CDR3 is 17 residues. The germline V gene encodes CDR1 SGHDN and CDR2 FVKESK. Losses at the gene ends were 3 bases for V and 0 bases for J; bases not matched to a gene: 10. The CDR3 DNA follows: TGTGCCAGCAGCCAGGGACGGGTGGGGACTAGCTCCTACGAGCAGTACTTC. Translated: CASSQGRVGTSSYEQYF.

CDR3 protein: CATSERDLYNEQFF. The CDR3 bases are TGTGCCACCAGCGAACGGGACCTTTACAATGAGCAGTTCTTC. The V gene is TRBV15, the J gene TRBJ2-1; D might be TRBD1 or TRBD2, each matching 5 bases. The V gene's germline CDR1 is LNHNV and CDR2 YYDKDF (reference sequence). V lost 5 bases and J 4 bases, leaving 12 bases between the germline ends. The CDR3 contains 14 residues.